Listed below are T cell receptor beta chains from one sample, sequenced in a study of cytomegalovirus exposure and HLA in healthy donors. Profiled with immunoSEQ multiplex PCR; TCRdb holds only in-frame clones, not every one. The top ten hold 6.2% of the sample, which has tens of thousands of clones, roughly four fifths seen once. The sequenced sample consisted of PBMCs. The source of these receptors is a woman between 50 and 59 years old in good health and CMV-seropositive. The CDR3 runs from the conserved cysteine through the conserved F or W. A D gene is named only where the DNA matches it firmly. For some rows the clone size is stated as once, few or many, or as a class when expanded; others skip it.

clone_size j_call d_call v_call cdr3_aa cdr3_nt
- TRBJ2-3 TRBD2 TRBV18 CASSSGLAGGSTDTQYF TGTGCCAGCTCATCCGGACTAGCGGGAGGTAGCACAGATACGCAGTATTTT
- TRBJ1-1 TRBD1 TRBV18 CASSQDRGNTEAFF TGTGCCAGCTCACAGGACAGGGGGAACACTGAAGCTTTCTTT
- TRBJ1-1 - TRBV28 CEGIIGGVPTAFF TGTGAGGGTATCATAGGGGGAGTCCCAACGGCTTTCTTT
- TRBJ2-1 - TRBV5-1 CASSLLAANEQFF TGCGCCAGCAGCTTGTTAGCGGCAAATGAGCAGTTCTTC
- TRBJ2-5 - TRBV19 CASSREIKETQYF TGTGCCAGTAGTCGGGAAATTAAAGAGACCCAGTACTTC
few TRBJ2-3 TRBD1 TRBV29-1 CSVGRDRDTDTQYF TGCAGCGTTGGGCGGGACAGGGACACAGATACGCAGTATTTT
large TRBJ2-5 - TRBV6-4 CASSDSALRQTQYF TGTGCCAGCAGTGACTCAGCGCTCCGCCAGACCCAGTACTTC
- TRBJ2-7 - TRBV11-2 CASSPIRRHSSYEQYF TGTGCCAGCAGCCCAATCCGCAGGCACAGCTCCTACGAGCAGTACTTC
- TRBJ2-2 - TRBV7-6 CASSRDRSNTGELFF TGTGCCAGCAGCCGTGACAGGAGCAACACCGGGGAGCTGTTTTTT
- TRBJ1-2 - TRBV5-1 CASSLNRVGGSVNYGYTF TGCGCCAGCAGCTTAAACAGGGTAGGCGGTTCGGTTAACTATGGCTACACCTTC
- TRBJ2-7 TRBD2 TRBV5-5 CASSLVGSGIIEQYF TGTGCCAGCAGCTTGGTTGGTAGCGGGATAATCGAGCAGTACTTC
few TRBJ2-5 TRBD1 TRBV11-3 CASSQQGTTRETQYF TGTGCCAGCAGCCAACAGGGGACCACAAGAGAGACCCAGTACTTC
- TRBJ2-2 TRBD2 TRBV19 CASSIFSGRVETGELFF TGTGCCAGTAGTATTTTCAGCGGGAGAGTAGAAACCGGGGAGCTGTTTTTT
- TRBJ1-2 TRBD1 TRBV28 CASSYQGENYGYTF TGTGCCAGCAGTTACCAGGGGGAAAACTATGGCTACACCTTC
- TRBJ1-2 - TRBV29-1 CSVGETAYGYTF TGCAGCGTTGGAGAGACTGCTTATGGCTACACCTTC
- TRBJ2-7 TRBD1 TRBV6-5 CASSSDRGAYEQYF TGTGCCAGCAGTTCCGACAGGGGGGCCTACGAGCAGTACTTC
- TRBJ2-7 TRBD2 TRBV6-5 CASSYRGEGQYF TGTGCCAGCAGTTACCGGGGGGAAGGACAGTACTTC
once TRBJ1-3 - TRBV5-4 CASSLPAGNTIYF TGTGCCAGCAGCTTGCCCGCTGGAAACACCATATATTTT
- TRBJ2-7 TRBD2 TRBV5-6 CASSFGLAGMSVYF TGTGCCAGCAGCTTTGGTTTAGCGGGTATGTCGGTGTACTTC
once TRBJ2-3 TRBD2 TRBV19 CASSMLAGSGADTQYF TGTGCCAGTAGTATGCTAGCGGGATCTGGAGCAGATACGCAGTATTTT
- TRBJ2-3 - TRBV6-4 CASSDSGGGTDTQYF TGTGCCAGCAGTGACTCCGGCGGGGGCACAGATACGCAGTATTTT
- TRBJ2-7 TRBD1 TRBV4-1 CASSQWGQGANEQYF TGCGCCAGCAGCCAATGGGGACAGGGGGCCAACGAGCAGTACTTC
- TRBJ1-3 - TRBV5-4 CASSAAHSGNTIYF TGTGCCAGCAGCGCGGCCCACTCTGGAAACACCATATATTTT
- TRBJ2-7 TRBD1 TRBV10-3 CAISESTGGSSYEQYF TGTGCCATCAGTGAGTCGACAGGGGGCAGCTCCTACGAGCAGTACTTC
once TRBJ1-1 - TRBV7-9 CASSLVQGNTEAFF TGTGCCAGCAGCTTGGTACAGGGGAACACTGAAGCTTTCTTT
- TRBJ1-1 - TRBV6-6 CASSKGRPEAFF TGTGCCAGCTCCAAGGGGCGTCCTGAAGCTTTCTTT
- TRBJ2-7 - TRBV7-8 CASSSGRFSYEQYF TGTGCCAGCAGCTCCGGCAGGTTCTCCTACGAGCAGTACTTC
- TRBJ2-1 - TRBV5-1 CASSLAPGDANEQFF TGCGCCAGCAGCTTGGCACCAGGGGACGCCAATGAGCAGTTCTTC
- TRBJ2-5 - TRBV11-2 CASSPLGTSSAETQYF TGTGCCAGCAGCCCCCTAGGTACTAGTTCCGCAGAGACCCAGTACTTC
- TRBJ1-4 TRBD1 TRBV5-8 CASSLRTGKGKLFF TGTGCCAGCAGCTTGAGGACAGGGAAGGGAAAACTGTTTTTT
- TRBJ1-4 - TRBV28 CASSLVGVGEKLFF TGTGCCAGCAGTTTAGTAGGGGTTGGAGAAAAACTGTTTTTT
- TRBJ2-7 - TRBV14 CASSPMGQGWEQYF TGTGCCAGCAGCCCAATGGGCCAGGGCTGGGAGCAGTACTTC
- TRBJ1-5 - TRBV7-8 CASRPTGVAPQHF TGTGCCAGCAGACCGACAGGAGTCGCGCCCCAGCATTTT
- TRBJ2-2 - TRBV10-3 CAISQGPGELFF TGTGCCATCAGTCAGGGGCCCGGGGAGCTGTTTTTT
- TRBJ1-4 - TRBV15 CATSRDRGWSEKLFF TGTGCCACCAGCAGAGACAGGGGATGGAGTGAAAAACTGTTTTTT
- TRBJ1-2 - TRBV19 CASSIRAGNGYTF TGTGCCAGTAGTATACGAGCAGGCAATGGCTACACCTTC
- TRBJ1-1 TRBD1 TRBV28 CASNTGVTEAFF TGTGCCAGCAACACAGGGGTGACTGAAGCTTTCTTT